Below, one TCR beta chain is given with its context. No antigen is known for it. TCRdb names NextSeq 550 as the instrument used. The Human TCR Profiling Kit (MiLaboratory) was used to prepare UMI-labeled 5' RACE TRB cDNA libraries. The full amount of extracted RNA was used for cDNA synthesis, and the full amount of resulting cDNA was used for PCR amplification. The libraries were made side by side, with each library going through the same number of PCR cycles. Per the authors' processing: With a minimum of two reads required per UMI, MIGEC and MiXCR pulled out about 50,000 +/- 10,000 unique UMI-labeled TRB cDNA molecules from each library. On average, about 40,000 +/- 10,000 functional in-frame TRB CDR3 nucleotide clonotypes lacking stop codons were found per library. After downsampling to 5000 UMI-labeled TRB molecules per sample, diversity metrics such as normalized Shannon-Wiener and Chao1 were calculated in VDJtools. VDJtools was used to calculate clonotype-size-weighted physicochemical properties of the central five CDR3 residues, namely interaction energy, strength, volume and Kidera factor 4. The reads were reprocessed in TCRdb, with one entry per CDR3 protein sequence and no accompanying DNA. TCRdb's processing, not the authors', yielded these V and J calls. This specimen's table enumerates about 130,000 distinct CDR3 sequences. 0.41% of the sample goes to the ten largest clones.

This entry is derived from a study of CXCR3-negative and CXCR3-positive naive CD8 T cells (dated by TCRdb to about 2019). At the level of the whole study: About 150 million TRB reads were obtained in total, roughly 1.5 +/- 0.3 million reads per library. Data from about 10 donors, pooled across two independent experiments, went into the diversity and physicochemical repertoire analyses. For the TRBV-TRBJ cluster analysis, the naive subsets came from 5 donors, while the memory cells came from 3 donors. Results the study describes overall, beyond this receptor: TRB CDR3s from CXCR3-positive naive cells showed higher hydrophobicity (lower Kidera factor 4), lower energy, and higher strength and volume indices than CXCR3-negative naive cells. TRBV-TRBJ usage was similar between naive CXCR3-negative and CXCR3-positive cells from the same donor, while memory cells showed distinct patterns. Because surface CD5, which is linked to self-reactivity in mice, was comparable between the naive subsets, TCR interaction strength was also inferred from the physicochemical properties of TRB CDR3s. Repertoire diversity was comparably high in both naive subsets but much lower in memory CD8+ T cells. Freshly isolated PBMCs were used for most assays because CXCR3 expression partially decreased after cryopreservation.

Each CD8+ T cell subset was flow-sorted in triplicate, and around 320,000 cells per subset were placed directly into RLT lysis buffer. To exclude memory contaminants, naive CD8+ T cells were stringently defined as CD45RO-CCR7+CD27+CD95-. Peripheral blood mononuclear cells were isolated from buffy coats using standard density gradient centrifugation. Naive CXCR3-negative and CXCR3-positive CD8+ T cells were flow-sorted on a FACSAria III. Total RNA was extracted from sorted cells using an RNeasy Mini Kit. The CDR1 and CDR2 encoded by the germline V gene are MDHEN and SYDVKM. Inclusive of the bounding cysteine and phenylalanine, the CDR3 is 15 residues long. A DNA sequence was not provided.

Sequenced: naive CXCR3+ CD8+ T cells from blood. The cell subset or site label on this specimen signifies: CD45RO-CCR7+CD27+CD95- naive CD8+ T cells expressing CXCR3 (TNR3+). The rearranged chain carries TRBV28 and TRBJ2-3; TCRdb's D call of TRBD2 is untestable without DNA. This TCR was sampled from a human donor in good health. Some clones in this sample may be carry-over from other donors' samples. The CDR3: CASRTLAETTDTQYF.